This TCR beta chain is from a study of prognosis after radiotherapy for stage I lung cancer. Genomic DNA yielded TCR beta CDR3, amplified by two-round multiplex PCR. The first round of PCR was done with primers that matched each TRBV and TRBJ gene. TCRdb reprocessed the multiplex PCR reads via MiXCR and lists one record per CDR3 protein. The sample carries about 14,000 distinct CDR3 sequences, around 56% recorded once. The germline V gene encodes CDR1 DFQATT and CDR2 SNEGSKA (reference sequence). The CDR3 runs to 15 residues. The V and J ends lost 2 bases and 5 bases, in that order; junction bases with no gene match: 7.

The receptor was derived from a donor at least 50 years old with non-small cell lung cancer. The chain uses TRBV20-1 and TRBJ2-3, with 10 bases fitting TRBD2. This specimen consisted of PBMCs, obtained before or after stereotactic body radiation therapy (not recorded which). CDR3 nucleotides: TGCAGTGCTAGATCTAGCGGGAGAGCAAAAGATACGCAGTATTTT. It yields the protein CSARSSGRAKDTQYF.